The next 3 T cell receptor beta chains were all read from a single sample in a study of T cell responses to AZD1222 COVID-19 vaccine. Data came from immunoSEQ multiplex PCR; TCRdb stores just in-frame clones and leaves some out. The profile shows some 100,000 clones, 88% of them singletons. The sample in question was peripheral blood, obtained on day 0 of AZD1222 vaccination. Receptor source: an adult in good health.

The chain is built from TRBV30 and TRBJ1-4; D is undetermined. Germline values: CDR1 GTSNPN, CDR2 SVGIG (reference sequence). The CDR3 consists of 14 residues. V was cut by 2 bases and J by 6 bases, with 13 bases left in between. This CDR3 is CAWSPGVGDEKLFF. In DNA, the CDR3 is TGTGCCTGGAGTCCCGGGGTTGGGGATGAAAAACTGTTTTTT.

The chain has TRBV15 and TRBJ2-1; D is perhaps TRBD1 or TRBD2 (6 bases each). CDR3 length equals 16 residues. V gave up 5 bases and J gave up 10 bases, with 24 bases separating them. The V gene's germline CDR1 is LNHNV and CDR2 YYDKDF (reference sequence). The CDR3: CATSPHRDMAAGEQFF. The CDR3, as DNA: TGTGCCACCAGCCCCCACCGGGACATGGCGGCGGGGGAGCAGTTCTTC.

The chain combines TRBV11-2 with TRBJ1-2, with D possibly being TRBD1 (5 bases). The germline CDR1 and CDR2 sequences are SGHAT and FQNNGV. The CDR3 spans 13 residues. The V end lost 2 bases, the J end lost 4 bases, and 8 bases lay between the germline ends. The CDR3 nucleotides read TGTGCCAGCAGCTTAATAGGGGCCTATGGCTACACCTTC. Protein product: CASSLIGAYGYTF.